The 6 T cell receptor beta chains below all came from one sample that was sequenced in a study of T cells in Graves' hyperthyroidism and ophthalmopathy. Amplification of TCR beta CDR3 regions used RNA as the template. Researchers ran a first-round RT-PCR on the TCR CDR3 using the HTBI primer set. TCRdb ran MiXCR on the multiplex PCR reads and lists one entry per CDR3 protein. The sample carries some 800,000 distinct CDR3 sequences, 35% to 45% recorded once. Sequencing was performed on blood. These receptors were obtained from a man aged 18 to 30 with Graves' hyperthyroidism.

The J gene is TRBJ2-5, the V gene TRBV10-3; TRBD2 is a possible D gene (6 bases). Germline assignment: CDR1 ENHRY and CDR2 SYGVKD. The CDR3 extends over 14 amino acids. Trimming took off 10 bases at V and 4 bases at J, with 19 bases between the two ends. CDR3 region: CASTLFQGGETQYF. CDR3 nucleotide sequence: TGTGCCAGCACTCTATTCCAGGGAGGAGAGACCCAGTACTTC.

The chain has TRBV4-1 and TRBJ2-7; D is unclear. Germline-derived CDR1 and CDR2 are MGHRA and YSYEKL. The germline V and J ends were trimmed by 0 bases and 6 bases, with 12 bases remaining between them. This CDR3 spans 14 amino acids. The CDR3 region is CASSQDGSVIEQYF. CDR3 DNA: TGCGCCAGCAGCCAAGACGGGTCGGTCATCGAGCAGTACTTC.

In this sample, this clonotype turned up many times. V is TRBV25-1 and J is TRBJ1-6, with TRBD1 as a possible D gene (5 bases). V dropped 8 bases and J dropped 6 bases, with 14 bases sitting between them. Germline CDR1 MGHDK, CDR2 SYGVNS. The CDR3 has 14 residues. The CDR3 DNA sequence: TGTGCCAGCCGTCAGGCCAGGGTTAATTCACCCCTCCACTTT. Its translation: CASRQARVNSPLHF.

This clonotype was detected a few times. A much larger clone differs by one base, so this may be a read error. The J gene is TRBJ1-1, the V gene TRBV12-3 or TRBV12-4; D gene uncertain. The ends were cut back, 0 bases at V and 4 bases at J, with 21 bases in the middle. The CDR3 length is 18 residues. CDR3 residues: CASSLAPSEWQATTEAFF. The CDR3 DNA sequence: TGTGCCAGCAGTTTAGCCCCATCGGAGTGGCAGGCGACCACTGAAGCTTTCTTT.

This clonotype was detected only a few times. The V call is TRBV7-9, the J call TRBJ1-3; 10 nucleotides line up with TRBD1. The CDR3 spans 15 residues. CDR1 SEHNR and CDR2 FQNEAQ come from the germline V gene (reference sequence). Losses at the gene ends were 6 bases for V and 4 bases for J; bases not matched to a gene: 6. DNA of the CDR3: TGTGCCAGCAGTCCCGGGACAGGGGTCGGAAACACCATATATTTT. It codes for CASSPGTGVGNTIYF.

The chain employs TRBV29-1 and TRBJ2-3; tentatively, D is TRBD1 (6 bases). The ends were cut back, 4 bases at V and 5 bases at J, with 13 bases in the middle. This CDR3 has 13 residues. Germline CDR1 is SQVTM and CDR2 is ANQGSEA. The CDR3 DNA follows: TGCAGCGTTGGCTATCCAGGGGAAGATACGCAGTATTTT. The encoded protein is CSVGYPGEDTQYF.